This entry features one T cell receptor beta chain sequence. Uncultured naive and memory CD4+ T cells supplied DNA for deep TCR-beta sequencing. The data were produced by immunoSEQ multiplex PCR, yet TCRdb's version contains in-frame clones alone and is incomplete. The top ten hold approximately 1.5% of the sample, which has under 70,000 clones, roughly 89% seen once. These data belong to a study of CD4 T cells in relation to SARS-CoV-2 and coronaviruses. The unexposed donors gave CD4+ T cells in about 2010-2019, prior to COVID-19. The length of the CDR3 is 14 residues. V shed 0 bases and J shed 8 bases, with 14 bases lying between them. Looked up from germline, CDR1 is SGDLS and CDR2 is YYNGEE.

V usage is TRBV9 and J usage is TRBJ2-5; no reliable D call. This sequence originates from a human donor in good health. Source material: memory CD4+ T cells from PBMCs. The DNA for the CDR3 is TGTGCCAGCAGCGTAGATCCTGACAAGAGTACCCAGTACTTC. It specifies CASSVDPDKSTQYF. The whole variable domain, filled in from reference TRBV9 and TRBJ2-5, reads DSGVTQTPKHLITATGQRVTLRCSPRSGDLSVYWYQQSLDQGLQFLIQYYNGEERAKGNILERFSAQQFPDLHSELNLSSLELGDSALYFCASSVDPDKSTQYFGPGTRLLVL.